The 4 T cell receptor beta chains below come from one sample, sequenced in a study of technical replicates of blood from a handful of donors. Data came from immunoSEQ multiplex PCR; TCRdb stores just in-frame clones and leaves some out. The data contain about 100,000 clones, 95% of them singletons. Sequences were obtained from T cells isolated from PBMCs. Receptors were obtained from a human donor in good health.

CDR3 coding DNA: TGTGCCTGGAGCTCTTATGGGGCCAACTATGGCTACACCTTC. Amino acid sequence: CAWSSYGANYGYTF. The chain has TRBV30 and TRBJ1-2, with D possibly being TRBD1 (5 bases). Between the trimmed V and J ends, which lost 3 bases and 2 bases, there was a span of 13 bases. This CDR3 contains 14 residues. CDR1 is GTSNPN, CDR2 SVGIG, per germline (reference sequence).

The chain recombines TRBV27 with TRBJ1-4; 10 bases align to TRBD1. The germline V gene encodes CDR1 MNHEY and CDR2 SMNVEV (reference sequence). The CDR3 spans 15 residues. The trim removed 7 bases at V and 6 bases at J, leaving 8 bases unmatched. This chain's CDR3 is CASKSLGTGDEKLFF. CDR3 coding DNA: TGTGCCAGCAAGAGCCTTGGGACAGGGGATGAAAAACTGTTTTTT.

The chain is built from TRBV30 and TRBJ2-7; TRBD2 agrees at 8 bases. Per the germline V gene, CDR1 is GTSNPN and CDR2 is SVGIG (reference sequence). The CDR3 is made up of 13 amino acids. V was pared by 1 base and J by 3 bases, with 2 bases of the junction left unmatched. The CDR3, as DNA: TGTGCCTGGAGTGCGACTAGCGTCTACGAGCAGTACTTC. It specifies CAWSATSVYEQYF. Supplemented by reference TRBV30 and TRBJ2-7, the full variable domain reads SQTIHQWPATLVQPVGSPLSLECTVEGTSNPNLYWYRQAAGRGLQLLFYSVGIGQISSEVPQNLSASRPQDRQFILSSKKLLLSDSGFYLCAWSATSVYEQYFGPGTRLTVT.

V usage is TRBV2 and J usage is TRBJ1-2, with 9 bases that match TRBD1. From germline, CDR1 is SNHLY and CDR2 FYNNEI. Trimming removed 6 bases from V and 12 bases from J; junction bases left unmatched: 8. This CDR3 has 12 residues. In DNA form, the CDR3 reads TGTGCCAGCAGCGTTAGACAGGGGGTTGACACCTTC. Translation gives CASSVRQGVDTF.